This T cell receptor (beta chain) was obtained from a study of blood T cell repertoires in COVID-19. Across the study: The origin of the acute and convalescent COVID-19 samples was the United States, Italy and Spain.

There are 16 residues in the CDR3. Germline assignment: CDR1 LGHNA and CDR2 YNFKEQ. The V segment lost 0 bases and the J segment 0 bases; nucleotides outside the gene matches: 4. Seattle patients were enrolled while actively infected and followed longitudinally. Study processing details: By means of reference gene primer amplification, nucleated cell counts were estimated. Data came from immunoSEQ multiplex PCR; TCRdb stores just in-frame clones and leaves some out. That table is the source of V, J and clone size, and D and trimming were worked out from the DNA. The table includes roughly 290,000 clones, approximately 83% detected once.

This clonotype was obtained from an older person with COVID-19, enrolled during active disease. Sequencing used peripheral blood. The V and J genes are TRBV4-2 and TRBJ2-7, with TRBD2 identical over 8 bases. CDR3 bases: TGTGCCAGCAGCCAAGACATAGCGGGACCCTCCTACGAGCAGTACTTC. Protein sequence: CASSQDIAGPSYEQYF.